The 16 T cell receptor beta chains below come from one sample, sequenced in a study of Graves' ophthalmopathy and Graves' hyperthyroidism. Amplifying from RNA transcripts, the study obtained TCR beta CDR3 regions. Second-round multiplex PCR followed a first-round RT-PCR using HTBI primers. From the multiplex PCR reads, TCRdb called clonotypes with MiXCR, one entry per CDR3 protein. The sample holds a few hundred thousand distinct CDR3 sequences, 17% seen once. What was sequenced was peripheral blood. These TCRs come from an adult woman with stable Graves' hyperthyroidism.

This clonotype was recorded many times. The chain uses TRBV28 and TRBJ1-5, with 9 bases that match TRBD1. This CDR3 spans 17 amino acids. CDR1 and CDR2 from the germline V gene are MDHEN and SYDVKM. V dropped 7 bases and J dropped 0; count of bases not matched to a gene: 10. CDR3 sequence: CASKGTGLPLSNQPQHF. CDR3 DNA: TGTGCCAGCAAAGGGACAGGGCTACCCCTTAGCAATCAGCCCCAGCATTTT.

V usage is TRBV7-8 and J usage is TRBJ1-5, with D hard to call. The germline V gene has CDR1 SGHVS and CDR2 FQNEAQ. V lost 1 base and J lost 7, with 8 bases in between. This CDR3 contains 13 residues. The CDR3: CASSLEELQPQHF. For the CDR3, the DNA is TGTGCCAGCAGCTTAGAGGAACTCCAGCCCCAGCATTTT. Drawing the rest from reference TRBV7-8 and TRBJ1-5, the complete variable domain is GAGVSQSPRYKVAKRGQDVALRCDPISGHVSLFWYQQALGQGPEFLTYFQNEAQLDKSGLPSDRFFAERPEGSVSTLKIQRTQQEDSAVYLCASSLEELQPQHFGDGTRLSIL.

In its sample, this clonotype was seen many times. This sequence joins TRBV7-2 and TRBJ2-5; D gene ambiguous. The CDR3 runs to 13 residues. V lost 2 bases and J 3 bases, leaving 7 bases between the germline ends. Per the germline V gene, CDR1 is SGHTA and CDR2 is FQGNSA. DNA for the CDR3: TGTGCCAGCAGCTTACGTAGGGAAGAGACCCAGTACTTC. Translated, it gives CASSLRREETQYF.

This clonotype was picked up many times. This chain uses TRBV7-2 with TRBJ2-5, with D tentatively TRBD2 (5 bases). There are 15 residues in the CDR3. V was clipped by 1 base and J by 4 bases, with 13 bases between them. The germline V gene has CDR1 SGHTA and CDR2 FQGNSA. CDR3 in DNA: TGTGCCAGCAGCTTAGACGGTGGTGGAGGAGAGACCCAGTACTTC. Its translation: CASSLDGGGGETQYF. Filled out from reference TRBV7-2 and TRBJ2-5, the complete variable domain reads GAGVSQSPSNKVTEKGKDVELRCDPISGHTALYWYRQSLGQGLEFLIYFQGNSAPDKSGLPSDRFSAERTGGSVSTLTIQRTQQEDSAVYLCASSLDGGGGETQYFGPGTRLLVL.

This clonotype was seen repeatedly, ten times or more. The CDR3 nucleotides read TGTGCCAGCAGTTTCACGGTATACGAGCAGTACTTC. Translation: CASSFTVYEQYF. The J gene is TRBJ2-7, the V gene TRBV12-3 or TRBV12-4; the D is unclear. The V and J ends lost 3 bases and 4 bases respectively, with 7 bases between them. The CDR3 covers 12 residues.

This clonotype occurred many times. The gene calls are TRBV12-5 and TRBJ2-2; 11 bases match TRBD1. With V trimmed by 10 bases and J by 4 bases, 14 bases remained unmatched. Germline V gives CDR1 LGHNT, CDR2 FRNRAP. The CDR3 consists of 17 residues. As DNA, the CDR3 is TGTGCTACCGGTTATTGGACAGGGGGCAGGAGCACCGGGGAGCTGTTTTTT. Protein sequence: CATGYWTGGRSTGELFF.

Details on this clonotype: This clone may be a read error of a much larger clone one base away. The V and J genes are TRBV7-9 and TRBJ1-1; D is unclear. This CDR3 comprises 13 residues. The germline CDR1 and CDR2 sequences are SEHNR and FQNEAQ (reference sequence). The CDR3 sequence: CASKMTMNTEALF. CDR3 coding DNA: TGTGCCAGCAAGATGACAATGAACACTGAAGCTTTGTTT.

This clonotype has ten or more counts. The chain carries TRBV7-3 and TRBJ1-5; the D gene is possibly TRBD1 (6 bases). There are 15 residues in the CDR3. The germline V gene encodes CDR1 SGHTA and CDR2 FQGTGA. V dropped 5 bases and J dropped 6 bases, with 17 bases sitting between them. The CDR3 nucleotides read TGTGCCAGCAGCCAAAGCGGGGGGCTCGGTCAGCCCCAGCATTTT. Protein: CASSQSGGLGQPQHF.

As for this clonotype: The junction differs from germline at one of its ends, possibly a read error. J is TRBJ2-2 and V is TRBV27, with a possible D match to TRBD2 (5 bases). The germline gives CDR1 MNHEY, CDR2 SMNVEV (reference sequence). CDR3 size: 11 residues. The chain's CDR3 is CASIGTGDLFF. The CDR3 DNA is TGTGCCAGCATTGGCACCGGGGATCTGTTTTTT.

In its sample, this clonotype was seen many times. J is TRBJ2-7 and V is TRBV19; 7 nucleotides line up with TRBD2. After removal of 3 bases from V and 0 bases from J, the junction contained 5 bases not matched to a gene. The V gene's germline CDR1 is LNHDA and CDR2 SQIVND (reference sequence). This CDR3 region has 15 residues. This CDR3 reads CASSIRLAASYEQYF. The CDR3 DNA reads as TGTGCCAGTAGTATTCGGCTAGCGGCCTCCTACGAGCAGTACTTC.

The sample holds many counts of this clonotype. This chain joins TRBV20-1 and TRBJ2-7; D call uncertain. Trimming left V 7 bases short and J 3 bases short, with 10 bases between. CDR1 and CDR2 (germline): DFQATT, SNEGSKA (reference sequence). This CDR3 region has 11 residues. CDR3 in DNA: TGCAGTGTTATAGAGCTCTACGAGCAGTACTTC. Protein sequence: CSVIELYEQYF.

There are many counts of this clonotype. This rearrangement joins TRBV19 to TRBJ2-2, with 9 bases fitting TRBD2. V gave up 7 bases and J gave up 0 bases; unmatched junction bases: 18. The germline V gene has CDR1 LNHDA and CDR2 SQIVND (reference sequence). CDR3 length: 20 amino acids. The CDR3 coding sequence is TGTGCCAGTACCGCTCGCGTGGTAGCGGGAGATCGGGCGAACACCGGGGAGCTGTTTTTT. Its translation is CASTARVVAGDRANTGELFF.

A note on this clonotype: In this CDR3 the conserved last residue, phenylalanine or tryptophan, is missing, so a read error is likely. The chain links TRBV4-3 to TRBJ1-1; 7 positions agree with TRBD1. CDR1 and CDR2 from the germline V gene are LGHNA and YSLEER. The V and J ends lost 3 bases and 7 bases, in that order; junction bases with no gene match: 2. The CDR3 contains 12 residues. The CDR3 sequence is CASSHTGDEAFL. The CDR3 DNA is TGCGCCAGCAGCCACACAGGGGATGAAGCTTTCCTT.

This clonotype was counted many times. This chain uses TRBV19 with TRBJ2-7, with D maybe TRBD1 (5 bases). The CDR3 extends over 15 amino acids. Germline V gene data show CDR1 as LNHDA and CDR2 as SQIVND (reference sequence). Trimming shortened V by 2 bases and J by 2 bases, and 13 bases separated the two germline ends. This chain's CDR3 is CASSISSGSAYEQYF. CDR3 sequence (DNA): TGTGCCAGTAGTATATCTTCAGGGTCAGCCTACGAGCAGTACTTC.

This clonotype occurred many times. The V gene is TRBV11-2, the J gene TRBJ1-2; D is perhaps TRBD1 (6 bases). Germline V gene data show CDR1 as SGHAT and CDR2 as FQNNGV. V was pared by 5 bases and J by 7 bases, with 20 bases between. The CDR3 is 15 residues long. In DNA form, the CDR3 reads TGTGCCAGCAGCCCCCTCGTTGGCAGGGGCCGTGGCTACACCTTC. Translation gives CASSPLVGRGRGYTF.

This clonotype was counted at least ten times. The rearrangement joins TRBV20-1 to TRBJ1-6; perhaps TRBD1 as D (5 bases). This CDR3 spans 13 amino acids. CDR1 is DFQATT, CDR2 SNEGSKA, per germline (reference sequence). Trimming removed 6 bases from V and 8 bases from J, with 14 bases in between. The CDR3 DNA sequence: TGCAGTGCCAGCGGGGGGACGGATTCACCCCTCCACTTT. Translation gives CSASGGTDSPLHF.